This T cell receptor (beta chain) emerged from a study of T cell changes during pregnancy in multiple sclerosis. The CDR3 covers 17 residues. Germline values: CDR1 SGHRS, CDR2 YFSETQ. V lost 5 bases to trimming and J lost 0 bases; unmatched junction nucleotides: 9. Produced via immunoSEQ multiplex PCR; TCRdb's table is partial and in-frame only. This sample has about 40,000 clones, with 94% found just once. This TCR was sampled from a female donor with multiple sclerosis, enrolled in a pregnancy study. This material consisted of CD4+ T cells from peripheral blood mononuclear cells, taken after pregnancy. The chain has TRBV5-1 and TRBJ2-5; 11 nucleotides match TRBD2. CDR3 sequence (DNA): TGCGCCAGCAGATTCGGACTAGCGGGCTTACACCAAGAGACCCAGTACTTC. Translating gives CASRFGLAGLHQETQYF.